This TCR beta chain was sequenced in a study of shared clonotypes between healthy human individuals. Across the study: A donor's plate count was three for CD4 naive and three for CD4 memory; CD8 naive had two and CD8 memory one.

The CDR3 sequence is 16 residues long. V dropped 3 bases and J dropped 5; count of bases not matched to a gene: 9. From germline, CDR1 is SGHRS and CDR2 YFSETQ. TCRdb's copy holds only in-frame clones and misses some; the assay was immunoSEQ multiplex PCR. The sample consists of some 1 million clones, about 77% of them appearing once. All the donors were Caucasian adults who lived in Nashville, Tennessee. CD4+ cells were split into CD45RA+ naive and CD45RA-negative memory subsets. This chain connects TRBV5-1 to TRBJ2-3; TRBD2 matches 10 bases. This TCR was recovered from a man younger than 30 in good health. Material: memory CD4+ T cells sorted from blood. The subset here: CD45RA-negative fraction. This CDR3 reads CASSWALAGTVDTQYF. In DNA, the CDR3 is TGCGCCAGCAGCTGGGCACTAGCGGGAACGGTAGATACGCAGTATTTT.